The 2 T cell receptor beta chains in this list originate from one sample, sequenced in a study of cytomegalovirus exposure and HLA in healthy donors. 60 Vbeta and 13 Jbeta primers were used in PCR. Data came from immunoSEQ multiplex PCR; TCRdb stores just in-frame clones and leaves some out. The data hold approximately 210,000 clones, with over 80% observed a single time. Sequencing used PBMCs. The receptors shown here come from a man younger than 45 in good health and CMV-seronegative.

The chain links TRBV29-1 to TRBJ2-7, with unresolved D. The CDR3 contains 13 residues. V lost 4 bases and J 5 bases, leaving 15 bases between the germline ends. Per the germline V gene, CDR1 is SQVTM and CDR2 is ANQGSEA. DNA of the CDR3: TGCAGCGTTGTCCCAACTCTTGGGCACGAGCAGTACTTC. The encoded protein is CSVVPTLGHEQYF.

This clone has only a few counts. The genes are TRBV5-1 and TRBJ1-1, with D possibly TRBD1 on 5 matching bases. Germline CDR1 and CDR2: SGHRS and YFSETQ. The V end lost 5 bases, the J end lost 8 bases, and 22 bases lay between the germline ends. The CDR3 loop spans 15 amino acids. Here the CDR3 DNA reads TGCGCCAGCAGAGTCAGTGGGGGAGGAAGACCCGAAGCTTTCTTT. Translating it yields CASRVSGGGRPEAFF.